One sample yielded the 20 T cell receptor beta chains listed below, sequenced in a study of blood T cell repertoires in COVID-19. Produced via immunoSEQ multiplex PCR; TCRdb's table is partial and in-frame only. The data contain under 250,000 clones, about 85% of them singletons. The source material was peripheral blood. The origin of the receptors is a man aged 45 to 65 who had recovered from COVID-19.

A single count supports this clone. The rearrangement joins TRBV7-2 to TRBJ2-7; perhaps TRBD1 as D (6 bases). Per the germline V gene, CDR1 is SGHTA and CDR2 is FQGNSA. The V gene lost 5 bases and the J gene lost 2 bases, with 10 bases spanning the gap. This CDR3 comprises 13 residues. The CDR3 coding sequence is TGTGCCAGCAGCCCAGGGGCAACCTACGAGCAGTACTTC. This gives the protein CASSPGATYEQYF.

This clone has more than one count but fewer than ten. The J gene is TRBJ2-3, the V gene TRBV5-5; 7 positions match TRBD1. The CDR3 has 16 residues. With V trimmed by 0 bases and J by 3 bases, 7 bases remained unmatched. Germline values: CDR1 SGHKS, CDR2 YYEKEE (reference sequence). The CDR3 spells CASSLALDRATDTQYF. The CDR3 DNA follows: TGTGCCAGCAGCTTGGCTCTCGACAGGGCTACAGATACGCAGTATTTT. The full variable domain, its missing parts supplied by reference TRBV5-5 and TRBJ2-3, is DAGVTQSPTHLIKTRGQQVTLRCSPISGHKSVSWYQQVLGQGPQFIFQYYEKEERGRGNFPDRFSARQFPNYSSELNVNALLLGDSALYLCASSLALDRATDTQYFGPGTRLTVL.

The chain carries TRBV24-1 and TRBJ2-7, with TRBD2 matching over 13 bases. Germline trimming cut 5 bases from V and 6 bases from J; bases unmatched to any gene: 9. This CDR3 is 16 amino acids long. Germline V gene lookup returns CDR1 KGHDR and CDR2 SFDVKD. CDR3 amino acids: CATSARGTSGKGEQYF. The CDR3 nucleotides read TGTGCCACCAGTGCACGCGGGACTAGCGGGAAAGGCGAGCAGTACTTC.

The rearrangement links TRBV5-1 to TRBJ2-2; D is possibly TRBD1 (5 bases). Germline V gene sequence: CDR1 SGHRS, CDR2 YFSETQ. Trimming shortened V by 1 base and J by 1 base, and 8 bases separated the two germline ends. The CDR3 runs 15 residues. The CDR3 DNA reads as TGCGCCAGCAGCTTGAGGGGTCAGAACACCGGGGAGCTGTTTTTT. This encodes CASSLRGQNTGELFF. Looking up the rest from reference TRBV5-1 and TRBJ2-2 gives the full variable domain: KAGVTQTPRYLIKTRGQQVTLSCSPISGHRSVSWYQQTPGQGLQFLFEYFSETQRNKGNFPGRFSGRQFSNSRSEMNVSTLELGDSALYLCASSLRGQNTGELFFGEGSRLTVL.

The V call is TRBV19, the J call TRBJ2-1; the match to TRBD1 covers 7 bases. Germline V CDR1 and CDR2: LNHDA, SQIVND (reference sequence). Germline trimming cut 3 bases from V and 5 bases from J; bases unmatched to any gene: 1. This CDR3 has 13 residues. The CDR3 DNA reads TGTGCCAGTAGTATTCAGGGGGACAATGAGCAGTTCTTC. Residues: CASSIQGDNEQFF.

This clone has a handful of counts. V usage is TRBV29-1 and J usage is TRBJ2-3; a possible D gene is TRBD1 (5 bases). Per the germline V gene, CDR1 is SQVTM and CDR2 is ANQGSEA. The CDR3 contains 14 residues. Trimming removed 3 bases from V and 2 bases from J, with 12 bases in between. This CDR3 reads CSVDPGWPTDTQYF. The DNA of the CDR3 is TGCAGCGTTGACCCAGGGTGGCCCACAGATACGCAGTATTTT.

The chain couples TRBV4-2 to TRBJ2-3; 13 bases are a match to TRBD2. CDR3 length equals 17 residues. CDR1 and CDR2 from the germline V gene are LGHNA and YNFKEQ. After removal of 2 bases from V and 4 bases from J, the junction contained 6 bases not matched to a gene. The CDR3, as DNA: TGTGCCAGCAGCCAAACTGGACTAGCGGGAGTTGCAGATACGCAGTATTTT. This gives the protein CASSQTGLAGVADTQYF.

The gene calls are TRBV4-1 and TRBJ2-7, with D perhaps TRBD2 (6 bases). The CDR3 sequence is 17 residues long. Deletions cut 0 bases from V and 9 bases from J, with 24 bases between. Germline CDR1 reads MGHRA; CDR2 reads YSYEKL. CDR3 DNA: TGCGCCAGCAGCCAAGATTGGGCTCCGGGACTCTCTATAGGGCAGTACTTC. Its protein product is CASSQDWAPGLSIGQYF.

The CDR3: CASSLSAGVVNEQFF. The CDR3 region has the DNA TGTGCCAGCAGCTTATCTGCGGGAGTTGTGAATGAGCAGTTCTTC. The chain recombines TRBV11-2 with TRBJ2-1; 7 bases are a match to TRBD2. V gave up 2 bases and J gave up 7 bases; unmatched junction bases: 8. The germline CDR1 and CDR2 sequences are SGHAT and FQNNGV. This CDR3 contains 15 residues.

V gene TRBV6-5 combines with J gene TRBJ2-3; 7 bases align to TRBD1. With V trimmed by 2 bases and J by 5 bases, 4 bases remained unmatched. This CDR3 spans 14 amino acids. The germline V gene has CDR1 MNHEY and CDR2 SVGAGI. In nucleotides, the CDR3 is TGTGCCAGCAGTTACCGGACAGGTTTAGATACGCAGTATTTT. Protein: CASSYRTGLDTQYF.

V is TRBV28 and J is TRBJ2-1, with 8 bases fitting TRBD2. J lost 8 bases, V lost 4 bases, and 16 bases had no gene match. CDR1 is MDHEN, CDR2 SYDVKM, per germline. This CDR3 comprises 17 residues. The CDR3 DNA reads TGTGCCAGCAGTTACCCCCGGGGTAGCGGGAAGCCATATGAGCAGTTCTTC. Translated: CASSYPRGSGKPYEQFF.

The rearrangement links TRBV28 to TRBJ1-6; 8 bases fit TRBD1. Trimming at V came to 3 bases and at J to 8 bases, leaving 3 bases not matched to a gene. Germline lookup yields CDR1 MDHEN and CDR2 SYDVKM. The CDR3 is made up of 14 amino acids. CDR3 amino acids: CASSFGQGHSPLHF. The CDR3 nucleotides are TGTGCCAGCAGTTTTGGACAGGGCCATTCACCCCTCCACTTT.

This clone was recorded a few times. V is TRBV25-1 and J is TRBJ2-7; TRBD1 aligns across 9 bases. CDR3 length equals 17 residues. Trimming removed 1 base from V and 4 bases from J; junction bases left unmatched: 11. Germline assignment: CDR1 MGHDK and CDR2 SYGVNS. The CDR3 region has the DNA TGTGCCAGCAGTGAATTATCTGGGGGACAGGGCGGGTACGAGCAGTACTTC. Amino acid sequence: CASSELSGGQGGYEQYF.

The CDR3 region is CASSPGQSNSPLHF. The CDR3 DNA reads TGTGCCAGCAGCCCGGGACAGTCAAATTCACCCCTCCACTTT. The J gene is TRBJ1-6, the V gene TRBV9, with TRBD1 matching over 7 bases. CDR1 SGDLS and CDR2 YYNGEE come from the germline V gene. The junction had 5 bases not matched to a gene; V was cut back by 4 bases and J by 7 bases. This CDR3 is 14 amino acids long.

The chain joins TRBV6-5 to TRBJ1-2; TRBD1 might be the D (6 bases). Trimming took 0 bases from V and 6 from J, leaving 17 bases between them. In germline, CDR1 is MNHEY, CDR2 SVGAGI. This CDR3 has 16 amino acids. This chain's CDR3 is CASSYSQDSVPDGYTF. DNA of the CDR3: TGTGCCAGCAGTTACTCCCAGGACAGCGTACCTGATGGCTACACCTTC.

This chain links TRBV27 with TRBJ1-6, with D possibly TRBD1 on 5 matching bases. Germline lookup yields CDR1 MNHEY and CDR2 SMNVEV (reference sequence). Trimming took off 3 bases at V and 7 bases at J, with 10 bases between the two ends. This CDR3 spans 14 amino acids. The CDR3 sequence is CASSFGGTNSPLHF. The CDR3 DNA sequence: TGTGCCAGCAGTTTCGGGGGAACGAATTCACCCCTCCACTTT.

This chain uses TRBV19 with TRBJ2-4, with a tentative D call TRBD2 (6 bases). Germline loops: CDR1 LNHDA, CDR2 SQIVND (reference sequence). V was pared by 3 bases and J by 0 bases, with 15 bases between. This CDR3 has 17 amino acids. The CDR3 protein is CASSIWREALAKNIQYF. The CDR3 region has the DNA TGTGCCAGTAGTATCTGGAGGGAGGCCCTAGCCAAAAACATTCAGTACTTC.

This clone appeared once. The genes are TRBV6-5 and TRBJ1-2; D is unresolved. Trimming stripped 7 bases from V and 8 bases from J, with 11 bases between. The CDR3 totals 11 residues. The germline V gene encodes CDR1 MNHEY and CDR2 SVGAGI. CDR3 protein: CASTHLGGYTF. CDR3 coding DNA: TGTGCCAGCACCCACCTCGGGGGCTACACCTTC.

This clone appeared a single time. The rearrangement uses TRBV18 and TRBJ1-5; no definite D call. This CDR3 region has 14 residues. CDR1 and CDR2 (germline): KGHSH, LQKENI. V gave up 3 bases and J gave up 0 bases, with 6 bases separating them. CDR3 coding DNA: TGTGCCAGCTCACCGACAATTAGCAATCAGCCCCAGCATTTT. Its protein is CASSPTISNQPQHF.

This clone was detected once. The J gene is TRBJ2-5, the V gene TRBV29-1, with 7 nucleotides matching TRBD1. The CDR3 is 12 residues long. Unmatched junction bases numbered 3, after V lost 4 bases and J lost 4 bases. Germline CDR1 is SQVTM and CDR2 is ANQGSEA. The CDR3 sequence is CSVVRGRETQYF. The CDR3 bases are TGCAGCGTTGTAAGGGGGCGAGAGACCCAGTACTTC. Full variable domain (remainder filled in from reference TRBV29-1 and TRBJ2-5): SAVISQKPSRDICQRGTSLTIQCQVDSQVTMMFWYRQQPGQSLTLIATANQGSEATYESGFVIDKFPISRPNLTFSTLTVSNMSPEDSSIYLCSVVRGRETQYFGPGTRLLVL.